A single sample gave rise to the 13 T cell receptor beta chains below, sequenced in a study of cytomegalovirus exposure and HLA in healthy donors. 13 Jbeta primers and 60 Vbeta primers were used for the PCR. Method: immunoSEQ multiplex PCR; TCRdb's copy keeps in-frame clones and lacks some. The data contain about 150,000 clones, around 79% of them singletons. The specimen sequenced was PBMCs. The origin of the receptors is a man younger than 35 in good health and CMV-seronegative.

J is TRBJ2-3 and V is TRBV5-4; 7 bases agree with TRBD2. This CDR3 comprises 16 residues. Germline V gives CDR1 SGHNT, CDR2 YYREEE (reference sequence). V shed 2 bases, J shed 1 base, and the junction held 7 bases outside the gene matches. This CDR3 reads CASSLYLGGGTDTQYF. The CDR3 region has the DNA TGTGCCAGCAGCTTATATTTGGGGGGGGGCACAGATACGCAGTATTTT.

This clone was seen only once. The CDR3: CASSLSRVETQYF. CDR3 sequence (DNA): TGTGCCAGCAGCTTAAGCAGGGTAGAGACCCAGTACTTC. This sequence joins TRBV7-6 and TRBJ2-5, with D possibly matching TRBD1 (5 bases). This CDR3 has 13 residues. Trimming removed 2 bases at V and 4 bases at J, with 8 bases between. Germline CDR1 is SGHVS and CDR2 is FNYEAQ.

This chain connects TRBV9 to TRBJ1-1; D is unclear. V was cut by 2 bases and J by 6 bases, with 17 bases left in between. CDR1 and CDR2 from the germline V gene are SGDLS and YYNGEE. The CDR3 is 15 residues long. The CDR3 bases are TGTGCCAGCAGCGTTCTCGATTCCCCGGTACCTGAAGCTTTCTTT. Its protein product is CASSVLDSPVPEAFF.

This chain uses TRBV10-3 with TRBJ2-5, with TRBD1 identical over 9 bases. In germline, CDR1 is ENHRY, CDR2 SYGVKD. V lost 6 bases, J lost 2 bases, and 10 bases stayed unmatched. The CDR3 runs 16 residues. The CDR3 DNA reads TGTGCCATCAGGGCCACCGGGACAGGGACACAAGAGACCCAGTACTTC. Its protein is CAIRATGTGTQETQYF.

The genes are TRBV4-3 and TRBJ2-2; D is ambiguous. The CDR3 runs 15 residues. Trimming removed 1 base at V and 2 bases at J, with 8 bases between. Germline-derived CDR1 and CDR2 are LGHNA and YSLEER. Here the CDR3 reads CASSQGYLNTGELFF. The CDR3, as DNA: TGCGCCAGCAGCCAAGGGTACCTAAACACCGGGGAGCTGTTTTTT.

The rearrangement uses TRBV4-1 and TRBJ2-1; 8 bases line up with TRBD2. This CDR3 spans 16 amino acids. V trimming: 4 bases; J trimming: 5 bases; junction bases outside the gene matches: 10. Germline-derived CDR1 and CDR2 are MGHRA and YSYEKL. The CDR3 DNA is TGCGCCAGCAGCCCCTTGCCAGCGGGAGAGCACAATGAGCAGTTCTTC. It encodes CASSPLPAGEHNEQFF.

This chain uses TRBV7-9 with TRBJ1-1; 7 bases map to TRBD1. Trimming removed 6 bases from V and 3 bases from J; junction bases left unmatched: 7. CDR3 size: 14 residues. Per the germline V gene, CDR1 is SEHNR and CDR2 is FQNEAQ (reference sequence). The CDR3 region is CASRAQGSDTEAFF. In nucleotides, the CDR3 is TGTGCCAGCAGGGCACAGGGGTCGGACACTGAAGCTTTCTTT.

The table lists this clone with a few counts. DNA for the CDR3: TGTGCCAGCAGCTCGACCCCAGGGGTCTCTGGAAACACCATATATTTT. Translation gives CASSSTPGVSGNTIYF. The chain employs TRBV7-2 and TRBJ1-3; D might be TRBD1 (6 bases). This CDR3 region has 16 residues. Trimming stripped 4 bases from V and 0 bases from J, with 13 bases between. Germline V gene data show CDR1 as SGHTA and CDR2 as FQGNSA. Looking up the rest from reference TRBV7-2 and TRBJ1-3 gives the full variable domain: GAGVSQSPSNKVTEKGKDVELRCDPISGHTALYWYRQSLGQGLEFLIYFQGNSAPDKSGLPSDRFSAERTGGSVSTLTIQRTQQEDSAVYLCASSSTPGVSGNTIYFGEGSWLTVV.

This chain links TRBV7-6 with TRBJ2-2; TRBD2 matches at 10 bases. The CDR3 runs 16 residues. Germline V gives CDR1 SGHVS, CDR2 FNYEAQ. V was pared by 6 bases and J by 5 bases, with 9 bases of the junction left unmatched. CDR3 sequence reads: CASSSAGGLVTGELFF. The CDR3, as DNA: TGTGCCAGCAGTTCAGCGGGGGGGCTGGTTACCGGGGAGCTGTTTTTT.

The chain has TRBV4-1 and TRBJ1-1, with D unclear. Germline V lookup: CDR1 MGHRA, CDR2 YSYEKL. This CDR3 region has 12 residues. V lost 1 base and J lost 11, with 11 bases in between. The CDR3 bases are TGCGCCAGCAGCCAAGGTTCATTCGGTGCTTTCTTT. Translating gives CASSQGSFGAFF.

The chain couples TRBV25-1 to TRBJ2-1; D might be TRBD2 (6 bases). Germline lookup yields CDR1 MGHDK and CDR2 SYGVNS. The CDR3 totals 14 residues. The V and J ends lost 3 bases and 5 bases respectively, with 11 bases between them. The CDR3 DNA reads TGTGCCAGCAGTGACCAGGGACTCAACAATGAGCAGTTCTTC. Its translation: CASSDQGLNNEQFF.

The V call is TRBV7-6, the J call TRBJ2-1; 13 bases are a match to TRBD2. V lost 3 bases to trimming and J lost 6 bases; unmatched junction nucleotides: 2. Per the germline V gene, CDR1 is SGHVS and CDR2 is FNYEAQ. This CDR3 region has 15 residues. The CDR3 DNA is TGTGCCAGCAGCTTCCGACTAGCGGGAGGCAATGAGCAGTTCTTC. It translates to CASSFRLAGGNEQFF.

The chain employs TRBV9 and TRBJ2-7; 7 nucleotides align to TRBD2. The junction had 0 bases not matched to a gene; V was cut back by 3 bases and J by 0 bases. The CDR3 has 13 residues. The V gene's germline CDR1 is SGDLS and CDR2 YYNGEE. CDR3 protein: CASSGGSSYEQYF. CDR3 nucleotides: TGTGCCAGCAGCGGCGGGAGCTCCTACGAGCAGTACTTC.